This TCR beta chain was sequenced in a study of blood T cell repertoires in COVID-19. Study context: Samples taken during acute and convalescent COVID-19 were collected in the United States, Italy and Spain. PBMCs, B-cell-depleted T cells, or T cells were the source of the cDNA or gDNA that made up the material.

Original methodology: Scientists estimated how many nucleated cells there were by amplifying reference gene primers. Clones were read by immunoSEQ multiplex PCR, and TCRdb kept only the in-frame ones, dropping some. D and trimming were read from the DNA, whereas the V and J calls and clone size are those reported in that table. Of just over 50,000 clones in the sample, around 84% are singletons; the top ten hold around 15%. Per germline, CDR1 KGHDR and CDR2 SFDVKD. V shed 4 bases and J 0 bases; nucleotides not matched to a gene: 8. The CDR3 length is 19 residues. This clonotype was obtained from a man between 65 and 80 years old with acute or convalescent COVID-19. The rearrangement links TRBV24-1 to TRBJ2-6; 10 bases align to TRBD1. Material for sequencing was peripheral blood. Written as DNA, the CDR3 is TGTGCCACCAGTGAAAACTCCGGGACAGGGGCCTCTGGGGCCAACGTCCTGACTTTC. This sequence encodes CATSENSGTGASGANVLTF.